The 9 T cell receptor beta chains presented below share a single source sample, sequenced in a study of cytomegalovirus exposure and HLA in healthy donors. With 60 Vbeta and 13 Jbeta primers, the PCR was carried out. The protocol was immunoSEQ multiplex PCR, while the TCRdb copy is restricted to in-frame clones and leaves out a portion. The sample lists 140,000 or so clones, about four fifths occurring once. The sample consisted of PBMCs. These receptors all stem from a man aged 40-50 years in good health and CMV-seronegative.

The chain uses TRBV6-5 and TRBJ2-7, with TRBD1 identical over 11 bases. The CDR3 spans 15 residues. The J segment lost 0 bases and the V segment lost 5 bases, leaving 3 bases of the junction unmatched. The germline CDR1 and CDR2 sequences are MNHEY and SVGAGI. CDR3 region: CASSPGTGGSYEQYF. The CDR3 DNA reads TGTGCCAGCAGTCCAGGGACAGGGGGCTCCTACGAGCAGTACTTC.

The rearrangement links TRBV6-5 to TRBJ2-7; 13 bases align to TRBD2. V shed 0 bases and J 4 bases; nucleotides not matched to a gene: 0. The CDR3 is 15 residues long. CDR1 is MNHEY and CDR2 is SVGAGI in the germline V gene. The CDR3 nucleotides are TGTGCCAGCAGTTACTCGACTAGCGGGGGGTACGAGCAGTACTTC. This sequence encodes CASSYSTSGGYEQYF.

The CDR3 is CASSQSLTGAYEQYF. The CDR3 DNA is TGCGCCAGCAGCCAAAGTCTGACCGGAGCATACGAGCAGTACTTC. The chain couples TRBV4-1 to TRBJ2-7; D gene ambiguous. This CDR3 is built from 15 residues. Germline CDR1 MGHRA, CDR2 YSYEKL. V dropped 2 bases and J dropped 4 bases, with 15 bases sitting between them.

The chain carries TRBV5-1 and TRBJ2-1, with 8 nucleotides matching TRBD1. The CDR3 contains 15 residues. CDR1 is SGHRS, CDR2 YFSETQ, per germline. J gave up 7 bases and V 0 bases, and 6 bases lay outside the gene matches. In nucleotides, the CDR3 is TGCGCCAGCAGCTTGGACAGGGGGACGGGGAATGAGCAGTTCTTC. It encodes CASSLDRGTGNEQFF.

The chain is built from TRBV7-9 and TRBJ2-1, with 8 nucleotides matching TRBD2. The CDR3 covers 15 residues. V trimming: 8 bases; J trimming: 0 bases; junction bases outside the gene matches: 6. Germline CDR1 reads SEHNR; CDR2 reads FQNEAQ (reference sequence). The CDR3 DNA follows: TGTGCCAGCGTTTCGGGGGGGAGCTCCTACAATGAGCAGTTCTTC. It is translated as CASVSGGSSYNEQFF. Using reference TRBV7-9 and TRBJ2-1 for the parts outside the CDR3, the full variable domain is DTGVSQNPRHKITKRGQNVTFRCDPISEHNRLYWYRQTLGQGPEFLTYFQNEAQLEKSRLLSDRFSAERPKGSFSTLEIQRTEQGDSAMYLCASVSGGSSYNEQFFGPGTRLTVL.

J is TRBJ2-3 and V is TRBV5-4; no clear D. The CDR3 has 13 amino acids. Germline values: CDR1 SGHNT, CDR2 YYREEE (reference sequence). The V end lost 2 bases, the J end lost 1 base, and 5 bases lay between the germline ends. The CDR3 loop is CASSLEGTDTQYF. The CDR3 nucleotides read TGTGCCAGCAGCTTAGAGGGCACAGATACGCAGTATTTT.

This chain joins TRBV18 and TRBJ2-7, with a tentative D call TRBD1 (6 bases). Trimming stripped 5 bases from V and 5 bases from J, with 13 bases between. There are 13 residues in the CDR3. The germline gives CDR1 KGHSH, CDR2 LQKENI. The CDR3 nucleotides read TGTGCCAGCTCATTACAGGGATTCGACGAGCAGTACTTC. Protein sequence: CASSLQGFDEQYF.

The V call is TRBV4-1, the J call TRBJ2-5, with 9 bases that match TRBD2. J was trimmed by 4 bases and V by 2 bases; bases with no gene match: 5. The CDR3 sequence is 15 residues long. From germline, CDR1 is MGHRA and CDR2 YSYEKL. This chain's CDR3 is CASSQTGLARETQYF. CDR3 DNA sequence: TGCGCCAGCAGCCAAACGGGACTAGCAAGAGAGACCCAGTACTTC.

In regard to this clone: Germline is not matched at one junction end, which may reflect a read error. In the same sample, other DNA sequences code for this CDR3. As DNA, the CDR3 is TGTGCCAGCAGTCAAGCTTCGACCGGAACAGGGGCAAAACTGTTTTTT. The encoded protein is CASSQASTGTGAKLFF. The V call is TRBV2, the J call TRBJ1-4, with TRBD1 matching 7 bases. CDR1 is SNHLY, CDR2 FYNNEI, per germline. The CDR3 runs to 16 residues.